This TCR beta chain originates from a study of blood T cell repertoires in COVID-19. Study-wide context: There were acute and convalescent COVID-19 samples, and they came from the United States, Italy and Spain.

TCRdb's table, derived via immunoSEQ multiplex PCR, lists solely in-frame clones and lacks some. The table records some 350,000 clones, over 75% of them present only once. Self-reported history from a screening survey and questionnaire set each donor's cohort. All recovered Cohort 3 donors got two negative PCRs, got clearance, or saw symptom resolution. Sequences were obtained from PBMCs or T cells enriched from blood (not recorded which). The origin of this receptor is a man aged 30-40 years who had recovered from COVID-19.

The chain's CDR3 is CASSLRPGGVLGEKLFF. The CDR3 DNA is TGTGCCAGCAGCTTAAGGCCAGGGGGAGTCCTTGGTGAAAAACTGTTTTTT. The rearrangement joins TRBV11-2 to TRBJ1-4; 7 nucleotides agree with TRBD1. The germline gives CDR1 SGHAT, CDR2 FQNNGV. J was trimmed by 7 bases and V by 2 bases; bases with no gene match: 13. This CDR3 region has 17 residues.